This is a list of T cell receptor beta chains from one sample in a study of technical replicates of blood from a handful of donors. TCRdb's table, derived via immunoSEQ multiplex PCR, lists solely in-frame clones and lacks some. The sample has nearly 70,000 clones, roughly 90% seen once. Material: PBMCs. These receptors were obtained from a human donor in good health. Some clones in this sample may be carry-over from other donors' samples. CDR3s leave out the opening cysteine and the closing phenylalanine or tryptophan. Each record gives: CDR3 length, D gene, J gene, V gene, CDR3 protein. D genes are given only for firm matches.

len: 13; d_gene: TRBD2; j_gene: TRBJ2-3; v_gene: TRBV7-9; CDR3aa: ASSSTSGRTDTQY
len: 13; d_gene: -; j_gene: TRBJ2-3; v_gene: TRBV4-3; CDR3aa: ASSTDRDRADTQY
len: 13; d_gene: TRBD1; j_gene: TRBJ2-7; v_gene: TRBV7-2; CDR3aa: ASSLHRDRSYEQY
len: 14; d_gene: -; j_gene: TRBJ2-2; v_gene: TRBV7-3; CDR3aa: ASSLRDTPFTGELF
len: 13; d_gene: -; j_gene: TRBJ1-4; v_gene: TRBV5-1; CDR3aa: ASSQTGSFLEKLF
len: 12; d_gene: -; j_gene: TRBJ2-2; v_gene: TRBV2; CDR3aa: ASSRASPIGELF
len: 10; d_gene: -; j_gene: TRBJ1-2; v_gene: TRBV7-2; CDR3aa: ASSLMSRGYT
len: 13; d_gene: TRBD2; j_gene: TRBJ2-7; v_gene: TRBV10-2; CDR3aa: ASRPPSGQFYEQY
len: 14; d_gene: TRBD2; j_gene: TRBJ2-3; v_gene: TRBV4-2; CDR3aa: ASSLDGGRGTDTQY
len: 17; d_gene: TRBD2; j_gene: TRBJ2-1; v_gene: TRBV4-3; CDR3aa: ASSQSQTTVSGTYNEQF
len: 20; d_gene: TRBD2; j_gene: TRBJ2-2; v_gene: TRBV29-1; CDR3aa: SAAGPLGLAGGPLVNTGELF
len: 11; d_gene: -; j_gene: TRBJ1-1; v_gene: TRBV30; CDR3aa: AWSPGSGTEAF
len: 14; d_gene: -; j_gene: TRBJ2-5; v_gene: TRBV13; CDR3aa: ASSARSSTFQETQY
len: 12; d_gene: -; j_gene: TRBJ2-1; v_gene: TRBV5-1; CDR3aa: ASSLGGGYNEQF
len: 12; d_gene: TRBD1; j_gene: TRBJ2-3; v_gene: TRBV12-5; CDR3aa: ASGTDRVTDTQY
len: 14; d_gene: TRBD2; j_gene: TRBJ2-3; v_gene: TRBV6-4; CDR3aa: ASSEGSGGSTDTQY
len: 10; d_gene: -; j_gene: TRBJ2-3; v_gene: TRBV7-2; CDR3aa: ASSAILGTQY
len: 15; d_gene: TRBD2; j_gene: TRBJ2-3; v_gene: TRBV4-1; CDR3aa: ASSQDILAQIGDTQY
len: 14; d_gene: -; j_gene: TRBJ2-3; v_gene: TRBV7-9; CDR3aa: ASSSPSYPSTDTQY
len: 14; d_gene: TRBD2; j_gene: TRBJ2-5; v_gene: TRBV19; CDR3aa: ASSIDGLAGGETQY
len: 13; d_gene: -; j_gene: TRBJ2-2; v_gene: TRBV5-1; CDR3aa: ASSPGTRNTGELF
len: 12; d_gene: -; j_gene: TRBJ2-1; v_gene: TRBV29-1; CDR3aa: SVDKPADFRPQF
len: 14; d_gene: TRBD2; j_gene: TRBJ2-7; v_gene: TRBV6-5; CDR3aa: ASSYSLAGGTYEQY
len: 11; d_gene: -; j_gene: TRBJ2-2; v_gene: TRBV6-5; CDR3aa: ATTRPGTGELF
len: 15; d_gene: -; j_gene: TRBJ1-3; v_gene: TRBV7-3; CDR3aa: ASSSVGGNPSGNTIY
len: 10; d_gene: -; j_gene: TRBJ1-2; v_gene: TRBV7-9; CDR3aa: ASSVGLELYT
len: 13; d_gene: -; j_gene: TRBJ1-5; v_gene: TRBV6-5; CDR3aa: ASSYSWGGNQPQH
len: 12; d_gene: -; j_gene: TRBJ1-1; v_gene: TRBV7-3; CDR3aa: ASTQGTRGSEAF
len: 13; d_gene: TRBD1; j_gene: TRBJ2-7; v_gene: TRBV13; CDR3aa: ASSLVRDREYEQY
len: 10; d_gene: -; j_gene: TRBJ2-1; v_gene: TRBV6-5; CDR3aa: ASSRTVNEQF
len: 11; d_gene: -; j_gene: TRBJ1-1; v_gene: TRBV19; CDR3aa: ASSPRSGTEAF
len: 14; d_gene: TRBD2; j_gene: TRBJ2-3; v_gene: TRBV13; CDR3aa: ASSSRTSGREDTQY
len: 13; d_gene: -; j_gene: TRBJ1-2; v_gene: TRBV19; CDR3aa: ASSPQSGGDHGYT
len: 12; d_gene: TRBD1; j_gene: TRBJ1-2; v_gene: TRBV7-9; CDR3aa: ASSSDRGRYGYT
len: 10; d_gene: -; j_gene: TRBJ1-4; v_gene: TRBV30; CDR3aa: ARGGVGEKLF
len: 14; d_gene: TRBD1; j_gene: TRBJ1-4; v_gene: TRBV6-1; CDR3aa: ASSEARTGGNEKLF
len: 13; d_gene: -; j_gene: TRBJ2-2; v_gene: TRBV9; CDR3aa: ASSVAAGPPGELF
len: 14; d_gene: TRBD2; j_gene: TRBJ2-3; v_gene: TRBV2; CDR3aa: ASHTSGGPSTDTQY
len: 15; d_gene: TRBD2; j_gene: TRBJ2-1; v_gene: TRBV15; CDR3aa: ATSVPASGRRRDEQF
len: 14; d_gene: -; j_gene: TRBJ1-5; v_gene: TRBV10-3; CDR3aa: AISAQTGLDNQPQH